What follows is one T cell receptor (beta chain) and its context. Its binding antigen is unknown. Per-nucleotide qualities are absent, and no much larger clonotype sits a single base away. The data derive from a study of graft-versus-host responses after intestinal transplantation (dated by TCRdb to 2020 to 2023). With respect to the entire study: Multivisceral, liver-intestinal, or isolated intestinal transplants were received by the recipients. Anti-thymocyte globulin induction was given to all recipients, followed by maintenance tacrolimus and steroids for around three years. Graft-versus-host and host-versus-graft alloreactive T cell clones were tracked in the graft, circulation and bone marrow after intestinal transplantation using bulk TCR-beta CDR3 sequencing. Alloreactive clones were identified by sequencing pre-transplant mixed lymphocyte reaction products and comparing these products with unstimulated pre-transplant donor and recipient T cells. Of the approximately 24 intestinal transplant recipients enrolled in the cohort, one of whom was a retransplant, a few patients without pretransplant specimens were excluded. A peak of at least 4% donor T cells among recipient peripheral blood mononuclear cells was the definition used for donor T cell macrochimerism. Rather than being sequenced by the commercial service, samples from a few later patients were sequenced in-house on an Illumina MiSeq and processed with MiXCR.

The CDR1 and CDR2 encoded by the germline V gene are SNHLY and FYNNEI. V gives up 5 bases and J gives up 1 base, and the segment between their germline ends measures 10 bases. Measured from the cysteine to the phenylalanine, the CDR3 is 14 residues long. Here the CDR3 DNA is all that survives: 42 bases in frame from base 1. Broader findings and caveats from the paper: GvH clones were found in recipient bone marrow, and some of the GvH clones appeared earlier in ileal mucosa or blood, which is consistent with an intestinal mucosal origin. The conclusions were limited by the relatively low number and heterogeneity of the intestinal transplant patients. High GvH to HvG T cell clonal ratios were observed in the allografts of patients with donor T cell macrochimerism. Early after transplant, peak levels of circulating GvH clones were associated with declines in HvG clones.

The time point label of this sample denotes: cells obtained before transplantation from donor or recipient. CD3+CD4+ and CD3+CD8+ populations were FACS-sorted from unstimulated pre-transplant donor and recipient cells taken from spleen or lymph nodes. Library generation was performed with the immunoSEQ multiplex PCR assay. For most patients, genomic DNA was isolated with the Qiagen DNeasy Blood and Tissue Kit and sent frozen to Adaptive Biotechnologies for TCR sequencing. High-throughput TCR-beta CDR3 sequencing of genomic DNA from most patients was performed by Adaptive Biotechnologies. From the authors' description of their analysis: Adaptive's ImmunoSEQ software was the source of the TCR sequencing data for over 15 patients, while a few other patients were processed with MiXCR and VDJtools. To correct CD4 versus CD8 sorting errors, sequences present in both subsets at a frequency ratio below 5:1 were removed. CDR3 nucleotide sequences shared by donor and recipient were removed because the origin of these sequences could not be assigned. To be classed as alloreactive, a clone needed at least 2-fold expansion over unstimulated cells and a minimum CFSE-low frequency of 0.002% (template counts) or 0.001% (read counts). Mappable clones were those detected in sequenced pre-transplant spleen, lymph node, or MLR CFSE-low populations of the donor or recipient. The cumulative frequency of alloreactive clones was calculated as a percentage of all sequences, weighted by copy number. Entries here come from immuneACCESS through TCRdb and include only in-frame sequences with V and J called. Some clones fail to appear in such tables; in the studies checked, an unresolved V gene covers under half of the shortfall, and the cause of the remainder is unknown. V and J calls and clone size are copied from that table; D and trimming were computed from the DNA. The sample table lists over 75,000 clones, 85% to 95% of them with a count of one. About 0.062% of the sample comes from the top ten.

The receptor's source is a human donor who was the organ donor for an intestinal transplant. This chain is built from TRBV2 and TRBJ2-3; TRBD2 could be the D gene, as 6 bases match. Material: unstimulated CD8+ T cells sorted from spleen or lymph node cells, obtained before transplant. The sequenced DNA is TGTGCCAGCAGTAGATCGGGGGGCACAGATACGCAGTATTTT. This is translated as CASSRSGGTDTQYF.